The subject of this entry is one TCR beta chain. Generated by immunoSEQ multiplex PCR, the TCRdb table keeps only in-frame clones and is missing some. The data contain under 200,000 clones, more than 85% of them singletons. This entry belongs to a study of blood T cell repertoires in COVID-19. On the study more broadly: The United States, Italy and Spain were the sources of the acute and convalescent COVID-19 samples. T cells, B-cell-depleted T cells, or PBMCs supplied cDNA or gDNA.

In assigning cohorts, the study relied on participant-reported clinical history. The CDR3 is made up of 15 amino acids. Germline lookup yields CDR1 LNHDA and CDR2 SQIVND (reference sequence). V lost 6 bases, J lost 4 bases, and 8 bases stayed unmatched. Sequencing used PBMCs or T cells enriched from blood (not recorded which). This TCR came from a middle-aged woman in a cohort exposed to, infected with or recovered from COVID-19 (not recorded which). The gene calls are TRBV19 and TRBJ1-5, with 8 bases identical to TRBD1. The CDR3 DNA sequence: TGTGCCAGTAGAAAGAGTCAGGGGGCGAATCAGCCCCAGCATTTT. It is translated as CASRKSQGANQPQHF.